This entry lists 27 T cell receptor beta chains sequenced from one sample in a study of CD8 T cells in Susac syndrome. After extraction with the RNeasy kit, about 0.45 to 1 ug of the RNA was reverse transcribed using random hexamers. TCRdb reprocessed the immunoSEQ multiplex PCR reads with MiXCR, giving one entry per CDR3 protein. The table has more than 100,000 distinct CDR3 sequences, 90% to 95% seen once. Material: CD8+ T cells from PBMCs. The source of these receptors is a human donor with Susac syndrome.

The rearrangement links TRBV20-1 to TRBJ1-5, with a possible D match to TRBD1 (6 bases). V lost 0 bases and J lost 4, with 16 bases in between. From germline, CDR1 is DFQATT and CDR2 SNEGSKA (reference sequence). This CDR3 region has 16 residues. The CDR3 sequence is CSARDRSVQGNQPQHF. The CDR3 region has the DNA TGCAGTGCTAGAGATCGGTCTGTACAGGGAAATCAGCCCCAGCATTTT.

This sequence joins TRBV19 and TRBJ1-2, with 8 positions matching TRBD1. CDR1 LNHDA and CDR2 SQIVND come from the germline V gene (reference sequence). The V and J ends lost 4 bases and 8 bases, in that order; junction bases with no gene match: 6. There are 13 residues in the CDR3. This chain's CDR3 is CASSTSDRAGYTF. The CDR3 DNA reads TGTGCCAGTAGTACCTCGGACAGGGCAGGCTACACCTTC.

This rearrangement joins TRBV20-1 to TRBJ1-4; D remains ambiguous. The ends were cut back, 3 bases at V and 5 bases at J, with 10 bases in the middle. Germline V gene lookup returns CDR1 DFQATT and CDR2 SNEGSKA (reference sequence). The CDR3 spans 13 residues. The CDR3: CSASPHTNEKLFF. The DNA for the CDR3 is TGCAGTGCTAGTCCCCACACAAATGAAAAACTGTTTTTT.

The chain uses TRBV4-1 and TRBJ1-2; no clear D gene. The CDR3 totals 14 residues. Trimming pared 0 bases from V and 6 bases from J, leaving 11 bases between. Germline CDR1 and CDR2: MGHRA and YSYEKL. CDR3: CASSQDRAGDGYTF. CDR3 DNA: TGCGCCAGCAGCCAAGATCGAGCTGGCGATGGCTACACCTTC.

The chain uses TRBV4-3 and TRBJ1-4; D uncertain. Looked up from germline, CDR1 is LGHNA and CDR2 is YSLEER. Trimming shortened V by 1 base and J by 0 bases, and 6 bases separated the two germline ends. The CDR3 loop spans 15 amino acids. The CDR3 DNA sequence: TGCGCCAGCAGCCAAGCCAGTGCAACTAATGAAAAACTGTTTTTT. Translating it yields CASSQASATNEKLFF.

This clonotype was observed once. The rearrangement links TRBV13 to TRBJ2-3; D remains unclear. V shed 2 bases and J shed 2 bases, with 8 bases lying between them. The germline V gene encodes CDR1 PRHDT and CDR2 FYEKMQ (reference sequence). This CDR3 region has 14 residues. The CDR3 region has the DNA TGTGCCAGCAGCTTAATCCTTGTCACAGATACGCAGTATTTT. This codes for CASSLILVTDTQYF.

The chain combines TRBV29-1 with TRBJ2-7; tentatively, D is TRBD2 (5 bases). CDR1 and CDR2 from the germline V gene are SQVTM and ANQGSEA. The CDR3 is 13 residues long. V was pared by 3 bases and J by 2 bases, with 11 bases between. The DNA for the CDR3 is TGCAGCGTTGAGATCGGACTGACCTACGAGCAGTACTTC. It encodes CSVEIGLTYEQYF.

Notes on this clonotype: The junction departs from germline at one end; a sequencing error may be responsible. V and J are TRBV29-1 and TRBJ2-7; D is perhaps TRBD1 (5 bases). CDR3 length: 14 amino acids. Per the germline V gene, CDR1 is SQVTM and CDR2 is ANQGSEA. The CDR3 sequence: CSVEGVGREYEQYF. In DNA form, the CDR3 reads TGCAGCGTCGAAGGGGTTGGCAGGGAATACGAGCAGTACTTC.

The chain carries TRBV4-2 and TRBJ2-5, with 11 bases aligning to TRBD2. Germline CDR1 LGHNA, CDR2 YNFKEQ. The CDR3 is 16 amino acids. Trimming at V came to 1 base and at J to 1 base, leaving 2 bases not matched to a gene. CDR3 DNA sequence: TGTGCCAGCAGCCAAGGTAGCGGGGGGGCCCAAGAGACCCAGTACTTC. Translating gives CASSQGSGGAQETQYF.

This chain's CDR3 is CASSLIVNTGELFF. CDR3 in DNA: TGTGCCAGCAGCTTAATAGTGAACACCGGGGAGCTGTTTTTT. The J gene is TRBJ2-2, the V gene TRBV11-2; no clear D gene. The CDR3 runs 14 residues. Germline V gene sequence: CDR1 SGHAT, CDR2 FQNNGV. The ends were cut back, 2 bases at V and 1 base at J, with 5 bases in the middle.

This clonotype was recorded only once. J is TRBJ1-2 and V is TRBV5-1; 7 nucleotides agree with TRBD1. This CDR3 spans 14 amino acids. In germline, CDR1 is SGHRS, CDR2 YFSETQ. The V segment lost 4 bases and the J segment 8 bases; nucleotides outside the gene matches: 11. Here the CDR3 DNA reads TGCGCCAGCAGCGGAGGGGACAGCGGGGGCGGCTACACCTTC. This codes for CASSGGDSGGGYTF.

This chain links TRBV7-2 with TRBJ1-1, with unresolved D. The V gene's germline CDR1 is SGHTA and CDR2 FQGNSA. The germline V and J ends were trimmed by 5 bases and 5 bases, with 9 bases remaining between them. The CDR3 sequence is 12 residues long. As DNA, the CDR3 is TGTGCCAGCAGCCACTCAGTAACTGAAGCTTTCTTT. Encoded protein: CASSHSVTEAFF.

J is TRBJ2-7 and V is TRBV5-6; D is undetermined. V lost 0 bases and J 1 base, leaving 8 bases between the germline ends. CDR3 length equals 14 residues. Germline CDR1 and CDR2: SGHDT and YYEEEE. The CDR3, as DNA: TGTGCCAGCAGCTTGGGGCCACCTTCCTACGAGCAGTACTTC. It specifies CASSLGPPSYEQYF.

The rearrangement joins TRBV6-2 or TRBV6-3 to TRBJ2-7; maybe TRBD1 (6 bases). The CDR3 has 15 residues. Trimming took 2 bases from V and 5 from J, leaving 16 bases between them. Per germline, CDR1 MNHEY and CDR2 SVGEGT. The DNA for the CDR3 is TGTGCCAGCAGTTACCCAGTTCAGGGGAACCACGAGCAGTACTTC. It codes for CASSYPVQGNHEQYF.

V and J are TRBV6-1 and TRBJ1-2, with D unresolved. The V gene's germline CDR1 is MNHNS and CDR2 SASEGT. This CDR3 has 11 amino acids. The V gene lost 8 bases and the J gene lost 4 bases, with 8 bases spanning the gap. The CDR3 loop is CASQDGYGYTF. CDR3 coding DNA: TGTGCCAGCCAAGATGGCTATGGCTACACCTTC.

The V and J genes are TRBV12-3 or TRBV12-4 and TRBJ1-5, with TRBD1 as a possible D gene (5 bases). The V end was cut by 5 bases, the J end by 6 bases, with 8 bases between. This CDR3 region has 12 residues. CDR3 nucleotide sequence: TGTGCCAGCAGTGCGGACACTCAGCCCCAGCATTTT. Protein product: CASSADTQPQHF.

The genes are TRBV7-6 and TRBJ1-1; D call uncertain. The CDR3 loop spans 11 amino acids. Germline CDR1 SGHVS, CDR2 FNYEAQ. Trimming removed 5 bases from V and 4 bases from J, with 5 bases in between. CDR3 in amino acids: CASSPTTEAFF. CDR3 DNA: TGTGCCAGCAGCCCAACCACTGAAGCTTTCTTT.

J is TRBJ1-1 and V is TRBV9; D might be TRBD1 (5 bases). Germline V gives CDR1 SGDLS, CDR2 YYNGEE. V was trimmed by 1 base and J by 3 bases, leaving 10 bases between them. The length of the CDR3 is 14 residues. CDR3: CASSVTGGDTEAFF. Here the CDR3 DNA reads TGTGCCAGCAGCGTAACGGGGGGGGACACTGAAGCTTTCTTT. Combining the CDR3 with reference TRBV9 and TRBJ1-1 gives the whole variable domain DSGVTQTPKHLITATGQRVTLRCSPRSGDLSVYWYQQSLDQGLQFLIQYYNGEERAKGNILERFSAQQFPDLHSELNLSSLELGDSALYFCASSVTGGDTEAFFGQGTRLTVV.

The CDR3 sequence is CASSVRDSPSTDTQYF. Here the CDR3 DNA reads TGTGCCAGCAGCGTCCGGGACTCACCTAGCACAGATACGCAGTATTTT. This rearrangement joins TRBV9 to TRBJ2-3, with D possibly TRBD2 on 6 matching bases. The CDR3 runs to 16 residues. The V gene's germline CDR1 is SGDLS and CDR2 YYNGEE. The V end lost 2 bases, the J end lost 0 bases, and 13 bases lay between the germline ends.

The CDR3 loop reads CSAKLSRGPSYEQYF. As DNA, the CDR3 is TGCAGTGCCAAGTTGAGTCGGGGGCCGTCCTACGAGCAGTACTTC. The V call is TRBV20-1, the J call TRBJ2-7, with D perhaps being TRBD1 or TRBD2 (6 bases each). This CDR3 region has 15 residues. Germline loops: CDR1 DFQATT, CDR2 SNEGSKA (reference sequence). V was pared by 6 bases and J by 1 base, with 19 bases between.

The chain uses TRBV3-1 and TRBJ1-2, with no clear D. The CDR3 runs to 13 residues. Trimming took off 1 base at V and 4 bases at J, with 7 bases between the two ends. CDR1 LGHDT and CDR2 YNNKEL come from the germline V gene (reference sequence). The chain's CDR3 is CASSQGRFYGYTF. In DNA form, the CDR3 reads TGTGCCAGCAGCCAAGGCCGGTTCTATGGCTACACCTTC. The full variable domain, with the rest looked up from reference TRBV3-1 and TRBJ1-2, is DTAVSQTPKYLVTQMGNDKSIKCEQNLGHDTMYWYKQDSKKFLKIMFSYNNKELIINETVPNRFSPKSPDKAHLNLHINSLELGDSAVYFCASSQGRFYGYTFGSGTRLTVV.

The chain recombines TRBV3-1 with TRBJ2-3; 9 bases match TRBD2. Germline CDR1 and CDR2: LGHDT and YNNKEL (reference sequence). J lost 5 bases, V lost 6 bases, and 9 bases had no gene match. The CDR3 has 15 amino acids. CDR3 coding DNA: TGTGCCAGCAGGTTTAGCGGGGGTGATTTAGATACGCAGTATTTT. Protein sequence: CASRFSGGDLDTQYF.

The rearrangement uses TRBV19 and TRBJ1-2, with D unclear. In germline, CDR1 is LNHDA, CDR2 SQIVND (reference sequence). V lost 4 bases and J lost 5, with 11 bases in between. The CDR3 loop spans 13 amino acids. The CDR3 sequence is CASSTLGTYGYTF. CDR3 coding DNA: TGTGCCAGTAGTACTCTCGGAACTTATGGCTACACCTTC.

The rearrangement joins TRBV5-6 to TRBJ1-2, with D tentatively TRBD1 (6 bases). The CDR3 runs to 13 residues. V was pared by 6 bases and J by 4 bases, with 13 bases between. The germline CDR1 and CDR2 sequences are SGHDT and YYEEEE. CDR3 sequence: CASTDQGLYGYTF. CDR3 in DNA: TGTGCCAGCACCGACCAGGGGCTCTATGGCTACACCTTC.

A single count supports this clonotype. The chain links TRBV5-1 to TRBJ2-7, with 7 bases that match TRBD2. From germline, CDR1 is SGHRS and CDR2 YFSETQ. CDR3 length: 13 amino acids. The J segment lost 7 bases and the V segment lost 1 base, leaving 5 bases of the junction unmatched. CDR3 in amino acids: CASSLRGDYEQYF. CDR3 DNA sequence: TGCGCCAGCAGCTTGCGGGGGGACTATGAGCAGTACTTC.

The J gene is TRBJ2-3, the V gene TRBV27, with 8 bases lining up with TRBD1. CDR1 is MNHEY and CDR2 is SMNVEV in the germline V gene (reference sequence). The V segment lost 3 bases and the J segment 2 bases; nucleotides outside the gene matches: 4. The CDR3 loop spans 15 amino acids. This CDR3 is CASSFGQGLTDTQYF. The CDR3 nucleotides are TGTGCCAGCAGTTTCGGACAGGGCCTCACAGATACGCAGTATTTT.

The chain joins TRBV9 to TRBJ1-6; D perhaps matches TRBD1 (5 bases). The V end lost 3 bases, the J end lost 7 bases, and 11 bases lay between the germline ends. The CDR3 has 14 amino acids. Per the germline V gene, CDR1 is SGDLS and CDR2 is YYNGEE. In DNA form, the CDR3 reads TGTGCCAGCAGCGCCCAGGGAGGGAATTCACCCCTCCACTTT. Its protein product is CASSAQGGNSPLHF.